A selection of T cell receptor beta chains follows, all from one sample in a study of cytotoxic CD8 clonotypes in ibrutinib-treated CLL. This table comes from immunoSEQ multiplex PCR, and its TCRdb copy is limited to in-frame clones, with some not included. Of around 310,000 clones in the sample, about 77% were seen once. Sequences were derived from PBMCs, sampled before ibrutinib treatment. The receptors come from a human donor with chronic lymphocytic leukemia. Each CDR3 is given with its conserved first and last residue. D genes are given only for firm matches. Clone sizes are given selectively: once, few, many, or a class where the clone is expanded.

TRBV4-2	TRBD2	TRBJ2-4	NA	CASSHYEGLAGPQTIQYF	TGTGCCAGCAGCCACTACGAGGGACTAGCGGGACCCCAAACAATTCAGTACTTC
TRBV9	NA	TRBJ2-5	NA	CASSVELQETQYF	TGTGCCAGCAGCGTAGAGTTACAGGAGACCCAGTACTTC
TRBV19	NA	TRBJ2-1	few	CASRDRGQSYNEQFF	TGTGCCAGTAGGGACCGGGGGCAGTCCTACAATGAGCAGTTCTTC
TRBV7-2	NA	TRBJ1-2	few	CASSLEVGANYGYTF	TGTGCCAGCAGCTTAGAAGTGGGCGCCAACTATGGCTACACCTTC
TRBV7-6	TRBD1	TRBJ1-1	NA	CASSLRQGNTEAFF	TGTGCCAGCAGCTTGCGACAGGGGAACACTGAAGCTTTCTTT
TRBV5-4	TRBD2	TRBJ2-1	NA	CASSPTSGSSYNEQFF	TGTGCCAGCAGCCCCACTAGCGGGAGCTCCTACAATGAGCAGTTCTTC
TRBV10-3	TRBD2	TRBJ2-1	NA	CAISSGTTYNEQFF	TGTGCCATCAGCTCCGGGACTACATACAATGAGCAGTTCTTC
TRBV2	NA	TRBJ2-7	NA	CASSETSQVGYEQYF	TGTGCCAGCAGTGAAACCTCGCAGGTTGGCTACGAGCAGTACTTC
TRBV29-1	NA	TRBJ2-5	NA	CSVGGYQETQYF	TGCAGCGTTGGGGGATACCAAGAGACCCAGTACTTC
TRBV2	NA	TRBJ2-3	NA	CASSDWTPVDTQYF	TGTGCCAGCAGTGATTGGACCCCCGTGGATACGCAGTATTTT
TRBV6-1	TRBD1	TRBJ2-7	NA	CASSVTGDYEQYF	TGTGCCAGCAGTGTTACAGGGGACTACGAGCAGTACTTC
TRBV4-3	TRBD1	TRBJ2-7	NA	CASSQGIDRAGSYEQYF	TGCGCCAGCAGCCAAGGCATAGACAGGGCTGGGTCCTACGAGCAGTACTTC
TRBV6-5	NA	TRBJ2-5	once	CASSPSGRAQETQYF	TGTGCCAGCAGTCCGTCGGGGCGCGCCCAAGAGACCCAGTACTTC
TRBV27	NA	TRBJ2-7	NA	CASSSLTYSYEQYF	TGTGCCAGCAGTTCCCTAACCTATTCCTACGAGCAGTACTTC
TRBV6-1	NA	TRBJ2-7	once	CASTRQWQTSYEQYF	TGTGCCAGCACGCGCCAGTGGCAGACCTCCTACGAGCAGTACTTC
TRBV5-1	NA	TRBJ1-4	NA	CASSLGPGNEKLFF	TGCGCCAGCAGCTTGGGGCCAGGTAATGAAAAACTGTTTTTT
TRBV25-1	TRBD1	TRBJ2-5	NA	CASSQGRQGIQETQYF	TGTGCCAGCAGTCAGGGCCGACAGGGGATCCAAGAGACCCAGTACTTC
TRBV28	NA	TRBJ2-7	NA	CASSTTSSEQYF	TGTGCCAGCAGCACCACTAGCAGCGAGCAGTACTTC
TRBV9	NA	TRBJ2-1	NA	CASSEAPAHYNEQFF	TGTGCCAGCAGCGAGGCCCCCGCTCATTACAATGAGCAGTTCTTC
TRBV4-2	NA	TRBJ2-5	NA	CASSQDSRGQETQYF	TGTGCCAGCAGCCAAGATTCTCGAGGCCAAGAGACCCAGTACTTC
TRBV6-5	TRBD2	TRBJ2-2	NA	CASSYLAGQNTGELFF	TGTGCCAGCAGTTACCTAGCGGGGCAGAACACCGGGGAGCTGTTTTTT
TRBV10-3	NA	TRBJ2-5	NA	CAISGTIQETQYF	TGTGCCATCAGCGGGACGATTCAAGAGACCCAGTACTTC
TRBV6-4	NA	TRBJ2-6	NA	CASSVVLGANVLTF	TGTGCCAGCAGCGTCGTCCTAGGGGCCAACGTCCTGACTTTC
TRBV7-9	TRBD2	TRBJ2-1	NA	CASSYVAGGNNEQFF	TGTGCCAGCAGCTACGTAGCGGGAGGGAACAATGAGCAGTTCTTC
TRBV5-8	NA	TRBJ2-7	NA	CASNALGLGWEYF	TGTGCCAGCAACGCCCTCGGTTTAGGATGGGAGTACTTC